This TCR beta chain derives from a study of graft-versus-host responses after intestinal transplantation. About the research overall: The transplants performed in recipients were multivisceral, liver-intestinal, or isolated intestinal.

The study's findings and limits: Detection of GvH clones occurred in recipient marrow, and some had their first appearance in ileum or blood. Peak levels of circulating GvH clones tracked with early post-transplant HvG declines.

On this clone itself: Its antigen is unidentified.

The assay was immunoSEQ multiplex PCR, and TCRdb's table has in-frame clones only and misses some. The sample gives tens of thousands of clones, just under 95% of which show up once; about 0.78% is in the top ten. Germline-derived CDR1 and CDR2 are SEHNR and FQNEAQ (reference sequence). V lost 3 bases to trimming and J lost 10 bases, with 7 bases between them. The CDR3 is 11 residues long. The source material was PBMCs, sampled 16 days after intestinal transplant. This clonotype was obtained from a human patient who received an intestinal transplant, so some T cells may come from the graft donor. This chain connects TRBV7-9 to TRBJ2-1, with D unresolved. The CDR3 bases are TGTGCCAGCAGCTTGACTCGGGAGCAGTTCTTC. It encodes CASSLTREQFF.